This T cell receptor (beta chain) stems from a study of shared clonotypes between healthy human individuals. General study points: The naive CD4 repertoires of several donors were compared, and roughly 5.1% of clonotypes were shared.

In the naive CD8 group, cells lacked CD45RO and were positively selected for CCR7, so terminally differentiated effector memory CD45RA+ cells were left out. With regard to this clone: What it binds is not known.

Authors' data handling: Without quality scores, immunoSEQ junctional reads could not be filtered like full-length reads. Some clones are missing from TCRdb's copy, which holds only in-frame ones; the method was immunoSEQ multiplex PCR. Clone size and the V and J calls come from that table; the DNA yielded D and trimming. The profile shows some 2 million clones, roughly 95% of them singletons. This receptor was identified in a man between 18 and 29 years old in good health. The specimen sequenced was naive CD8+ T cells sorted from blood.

CDR3 bases: TGTGCCAGCAGCTTAGTGCGGGGGGAGGTTGATAACTACAATGAGCAGTTCTTC. Protein product: CASSLVRGEVDNYNEQFF. The chain is built from TRBV7-8 and TRBJ2-1; 8 nucleotides match TRBD2. The CDR3 has 18 residues. J lost 3 bases, V lost 1 base, and 11 bases had no gene match. Germline V lookup: CDR1 SGHVS, CDR2 FQNEAQ.